The 17 T cell receptor beta chains given below trace back to one sample, sequenced in a study of T cell repertoires in cytomegalovirus infection. MiXCR, run by TCRdb on the reads, gives a single entry per CDR3 protein. The sample holds approximately 140,000 distinct CDR3 sequences, more than 20% seen once. These receptors are not linked to any known antigen. The source material was PBMCs, sequenced either directly or after in vitro stimulation (not recorded which). The receptors stem from a human donor in good health (CMV status not recorded). Some clones in this sample may be carry-over from other donors' samples.

Only a few counts were recorded for this clonotype. This sequence joins TRBV19 and TRBJ2-1; TRBD2 aligns across 10 bases. The V gene end was trimmed by 5 bases and the J gene end by 5 bases; junction bases not matched to a gene: 6. The CDR3 is 15 residues long. Germline V gene lookup returns CDR1 LNHDA and CDR2 SQIVND (reference sequence). This CDR3 is CASSVLAGDHNEQFF. CDR3 DNA sequence: TGTGCCAGTAGTGTCCTAGCGGGAGACCACAATGAGCAGTTCTTC.

This clonotype turned up a few times. The chain uses TRBV12-3 or TRBV12-4 and TRBJ2-1, with TRBD2 matching over 13 bases. With 4 bases clipped from V and 7 bases from J, the junction kept 16 bases outside the gene matches. This CDR3 is built from 19 residues. CDR3 protein: CASSSWMTSGRLGPNEQFF. Here the CDR3 DNA reads TGTGCCAGCAGTTCCTGGATGACTAGCGGGAGGTTGGGCCCTAATGAGCAGTTCTTC.

The chain uses TRBV25-1 and TRBJ2-3, with a tentative D call TRBD2 (6 bases). The germline V gene has CDR1 MGHDK and CDR2 SYGVNS. The CDR3 extends over 15 amino acids. Trimming took off 1 base at V and 7 bases at J, with 15 bases between the two ends. CDR3 sequence: CASSESGVQDYTQYF. CDR3 nucleotides: TGTGCCAGCAGTGAATCGGGGGTTCAGGACTATACGCAGTATTTT.

This clonotype was seen a single time. DNA for the CDR3: TGTGCCAGCAGTCCAGCGGCGGGAGCCTACAATGAGCAGTTCTTC. This gives the protein CASSPAAGAYNEQFF. This rearrangement joins TRBV12-3 or TRBV12-4 to TRBJ2-1, with TRBD2 identical over 7 bases. V lost 5 bases and J lost 2; bases outside the gene matches: 6. CDR3 length: 15 residues.

The table lists this clonotype with a few counts. This chain's CDR3 is CASSLERDTELEQYV. The CDR3 DNA reads as TGTGCTAGCAGCTTAGAACGGGACACCGAACTCGAGCAGTACGTC. V usage is TRBV7-6 and J usage is TRBJ2-7; tentative D call: TRBD1 (6 bases). The CDR3 totals 15 residues. Germline loops: CDR1 SGHVS, CDR2 FNYEAQ.

This clonotype was seen ten or more times. This chain connects TRBV5-5 to TRBJ2-2; the match to TRBD2 covers 13 bases. The junction had 6 bases not matched to a gene; V was cut back by 3 bases and J by 1 base. The CDR3 length is 18 residues. Germline V gene lookup returns CDR1 SGHKS and CDR2 YYEKEE (reference sequence). CDR3 coding DNA: TGTGCCAGCAGCTCGTCGGGACTAGCGGGATGGAACACCGGGGAGCTGTTTTTT. Its translation is CASSSSGLAGWNTGELFF.

In this sample, this clonotype turned up a few times. V usage is TRBV5-1 and J usage is TRBJ1-2; D unclear. Germline CDR1 is SGHRS and CDR2 is YFSETQ. Between the trimmed V and J ends, which lost 0 bases and 5 bases, there was a span of 11 bases. The CDR3 is made up of 14 amino acids. CDR3 region: CASSLGRPEYGYTF. CDR3 in DNA: TGCGCCAGCAGCTTGGGACGGCCGGAGTATGGCTACACCTTC.

There are a few counts of this clonotype. The chain combines TRBV24-1 with TRBJ1-5; no clear D. This CDR3 is 13 amino acids long. Germline V gene sequence: CDR1 KGHDR, CDR2 SFDVKD. The ends were cut back, 12 bases at V and 1 base at J, with 12 bases in the middle. The CDR3 is CASDAGSNQPQHF. CDR3 in DNA: TGTGCCTCCGACGCGGGGAGCAATCAGCCCCAGCATTTT.

J is TRBJ2-5 and V is TRBV12-3 or TRBV12-4, with D maybe TRBD2 (6 bases). The germline V and J ends were trimmed by 4 bases and 4 bases, with 13 bases remaining between them. This CDR3 is 14 amino acids long. The CDR3 nucleotides read TGTGCCAGCAGTTCAACCGGGGGAGGAGAGACCCAGTACTTC. Encoded protein: CASSSTGGGETQYF.

V gene TRBV7-2 combines with J gene TRBJ2-5, with D perhaps TRBD1 (6 bases). The germline V gene encodes CDR1 SGHTA and CDR2 FQGNSA. The CDR3 sequence is 14 residues long. V was trimmed by 5 bases and J by 5 bases, leaving 15 bases between them. Here the CDR3 DNA reads TGTGCCAGCAGCCAACAGGGAACTGGTGAGACCCAGTACTTC. Its translation: CASSQQGTGETQYF. Combining the CDR3 with reference TRBV7-2 and TRBJ2-5 gives the whole variable domain GAGVSQSPSNKVTEKGKDVELRCDPISGHTALYWYRQSLGQGLEFLIYFQGNSAPDKSGLPSDRFSAERTGGSVSTLTIQRTQQEDSAVYLCASSQQGTGETQYFGPGTRLLVL.

The chain uses TRBV5-6 and TRBJ2-7, with 7 positions matching TRBD1. Germline V gives CDR1 SGHDT, CDR2 YYEEEE. The CDR3 loop spans 15 amino acids. Losses at the gene ends were 1 base for V and 3 bases for J; bases not matched to a gene: 7. The CDR3 spells CASSLRGQGDYEQYV. CDR3 in DNA: TGTGCCAGCAGCTTGAGAGGGCAGGGGGACTACGAGCAGTACGTC.

The genes are TRBV7-2 and TRBJ2-1, with TRBD2 identical over 8 bases. CDR3 length: 13 residues. Germline assignment: CDR1 SGHTA and CDR2 FQGNSA. Trimming at V came to 5 bases and at J to 9 bases, leaving 6 bases not matched to a gene. As DNA, the CDR3 is TGTGCCAGCAGCCCCCCTCGGGAGGGTGAGCAGTTCTTC. Amino acids: CASSPPREGEQFF.

This clonotype was recorded at least ten times. The chain carries TRBV14 and TRBJ1-5; tentative D call: TRBD1 (6 bases). The CDR3 runs to 17 residues. CDR1 and CDR2 from the germline V gene are SGHDN and FVKESK. Deletions cut 7 bases from V and 0 bases from J, with 19 bases between. CDR3 loop: CASIRQGPIYSNQPQHF. CDR3 DNA: TGTGCCAGCATCAGGCAGGGGCCTATCTATAGCAATCAGCCCCAGCATTTT.

This clonotype was recorded many times. The rearrangement uses TRBV6-5 and TRBJ2-1, with TRBD2 identical over 10 bases. The length of the CDR3 is 17 residues. Losses at the gene ends were 5 bases for V and 6 bases for J; bases not matched to a gene: 13. Germline V gene lookup returns CDR1 MNHEY and CDR2 SVGAGI. The CDR3 DNA reads as TGTGCCAGCAGTCACCGAAATCTAGCGGGAGTCACCAATGAGCAGTTCTTC. It specifies CASSHRNLAGVTNEQFF.

The chain carries TRBV7-2 and TRBJ1-1; 7 bases align to TRBD1. CDR1 is SGHTA, CDR2 FQGNSA, per germline. V was pared by 1 base and J by 4 bases, with 3 bases of the junction left unmatched. This CDR3 contains 14 residues. The CDR3 DNA sequence: TGTGCCAGCAGCTTAGAGGGGGCAGGCACTGAAGCTTTCTTT. Protein sequence: CASSLEGAGTEAFF.

This clonotype was seen only a few times. V is TRBV7-9 and J is TRBJ2-7, with D hard to call. The CDR3 runs to 13 residues. Deletions cut 5 bases from V and 3 bases from J, with 11 bases between. Germline V gene sequence: CDR1 SEHNR, CDR2 FQNEAQ (reference sequence). CDR3 sequence reads: CASSRRQFYEQYF. CDR3 nucleotides: TGTGCCAGCAGCCGTCGGCAGTTCTACGAGCAGTACTTC. Variable domain in full (rest from reference TRBV7-9 and TRBJ2-7): DTGVSQNPRHKITKRGQNVTFRCDPISEHNRLYWYRQTLGQGPEFLTYFQNEAQLEKSRLLSDRFSAERPKGSFSTLEIQRTEQGDSAMYLCASSRRQFYEQYFGPGTRLTVT.

The chain has TRBV27 and TRBJ1-5, with TRBD1 as a possible D gene (6 bases). This CDR3 region has 16 residues. The germline gives CDR1 MNHEY, CDR2 SMNVEV (reference sequence). V lost 5 bases to trimming and J lost 2 bases, with 16 bases between them. The CDR3 DNA follows: TGTGCCAGCAGTGCCTCAACAGGGAACCGCAATCAGCCCCAGCATTTT. Its translation: CASSASTGNRNQPQHF.